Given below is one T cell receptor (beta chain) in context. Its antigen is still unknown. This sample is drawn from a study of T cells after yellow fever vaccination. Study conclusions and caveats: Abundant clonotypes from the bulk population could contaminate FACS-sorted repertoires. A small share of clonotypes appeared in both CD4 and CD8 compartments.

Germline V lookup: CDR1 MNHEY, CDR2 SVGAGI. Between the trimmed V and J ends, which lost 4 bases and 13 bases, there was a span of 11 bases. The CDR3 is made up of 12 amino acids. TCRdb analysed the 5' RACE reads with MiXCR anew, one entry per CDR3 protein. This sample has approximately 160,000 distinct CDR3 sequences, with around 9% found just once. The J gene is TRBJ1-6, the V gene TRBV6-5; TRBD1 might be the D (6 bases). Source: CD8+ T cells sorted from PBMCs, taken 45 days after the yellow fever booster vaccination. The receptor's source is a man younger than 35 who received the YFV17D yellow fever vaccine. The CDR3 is CASSSQGPPLHF. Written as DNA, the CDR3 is TGTGCCAGCAGTTCACAGGGTCCGCCCCTCCACTTT.